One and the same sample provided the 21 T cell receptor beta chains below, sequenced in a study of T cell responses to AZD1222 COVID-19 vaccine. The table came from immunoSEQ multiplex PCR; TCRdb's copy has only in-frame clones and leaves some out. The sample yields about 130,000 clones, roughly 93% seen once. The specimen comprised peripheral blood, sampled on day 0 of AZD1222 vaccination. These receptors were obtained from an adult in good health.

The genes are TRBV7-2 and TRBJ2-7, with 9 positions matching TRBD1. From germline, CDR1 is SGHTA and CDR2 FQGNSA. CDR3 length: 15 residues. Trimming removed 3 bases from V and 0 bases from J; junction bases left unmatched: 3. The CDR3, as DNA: TGTGCCAGCAGCTTGGACAGGGGAAGCTCCTACGAGCAGTACTTC. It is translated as CASSLDRGSSYEQYF.

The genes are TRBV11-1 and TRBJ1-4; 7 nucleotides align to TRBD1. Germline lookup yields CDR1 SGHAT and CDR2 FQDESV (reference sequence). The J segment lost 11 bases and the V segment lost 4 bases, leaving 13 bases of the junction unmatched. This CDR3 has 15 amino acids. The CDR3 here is CASSSTGVGWGKLFF. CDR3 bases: TGTGCCAGCAGCTCCACAGGGGTCGGATGGGGGAAACTGTTTTTT.

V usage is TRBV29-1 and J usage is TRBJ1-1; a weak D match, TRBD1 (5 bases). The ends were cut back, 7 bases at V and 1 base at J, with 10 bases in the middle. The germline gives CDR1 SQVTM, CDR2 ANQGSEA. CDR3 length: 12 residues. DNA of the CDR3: TGCAGCGGGGGGAGGCAGAACACTGAAGCTTTCTTT. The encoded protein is CSGGRQNTEAFF.

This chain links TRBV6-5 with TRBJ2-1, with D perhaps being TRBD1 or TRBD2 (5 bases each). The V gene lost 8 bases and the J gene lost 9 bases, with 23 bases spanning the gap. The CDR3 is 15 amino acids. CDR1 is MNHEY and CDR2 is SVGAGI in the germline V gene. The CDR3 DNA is TGTGCCAGCGGTTTTGGGGGTAAAATAAGACCTGAGCAGTTCTTC. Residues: CASGFGGKIRPEQFF.

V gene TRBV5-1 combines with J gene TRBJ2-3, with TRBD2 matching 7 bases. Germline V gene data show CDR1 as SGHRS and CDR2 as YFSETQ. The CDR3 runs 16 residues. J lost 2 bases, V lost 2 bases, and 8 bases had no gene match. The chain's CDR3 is CASSFLPSGPTDTQYF. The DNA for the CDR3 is TGCGCCAGCAGCTTTCTCCCTAGCGGCCCCACAGATACGCAGTATTTT. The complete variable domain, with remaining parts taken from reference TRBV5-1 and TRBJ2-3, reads KAGVTQTPRYLIKTRGQQVTLSCSPISGHRSVSWYQQTPGQGLQFLFEYFSETQRNKGNFPGRFSGRQFSNSRSEMNVSTLELGDSALYLCASSFLPSGPTDTQYFGPGTRLTVL.

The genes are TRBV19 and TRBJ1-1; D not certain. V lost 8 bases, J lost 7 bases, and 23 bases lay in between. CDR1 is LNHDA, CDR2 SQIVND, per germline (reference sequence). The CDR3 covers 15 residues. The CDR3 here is CASSIPNSIQGEAFF. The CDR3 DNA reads TGTGCCAGTTCCATACCGAATTCAATTCAAGGTGAAGCTTTCTTT. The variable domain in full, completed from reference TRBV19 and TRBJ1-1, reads DGGITQSPKYLFRKEGQNVTLSCEQNLNHDAMYWYRQDPGQGLRLIYYSQIVNDFQKGDIAEGYSVSREKKESFPLTVTSAQKNPTAFYLCASSIPNSIQGEAFFGQGTRLTVV.

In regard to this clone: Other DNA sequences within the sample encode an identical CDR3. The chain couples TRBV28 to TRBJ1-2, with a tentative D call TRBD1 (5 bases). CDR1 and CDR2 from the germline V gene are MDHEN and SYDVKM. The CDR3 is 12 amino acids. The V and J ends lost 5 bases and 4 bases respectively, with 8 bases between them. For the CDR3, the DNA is TGTGCCAGCAGTCTCGGGGGCTATGGCTACACCTTC. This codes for CASSLGGYGYTF.

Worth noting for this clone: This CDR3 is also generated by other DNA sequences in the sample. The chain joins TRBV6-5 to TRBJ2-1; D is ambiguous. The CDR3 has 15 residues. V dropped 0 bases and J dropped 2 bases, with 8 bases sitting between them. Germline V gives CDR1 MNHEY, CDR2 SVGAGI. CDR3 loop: CASSYSSGAYNEQFF. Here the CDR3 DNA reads TGTGCCAGCAGTTACTCGTCGGGCGCCTACAATGAGCAGTTCTTC.

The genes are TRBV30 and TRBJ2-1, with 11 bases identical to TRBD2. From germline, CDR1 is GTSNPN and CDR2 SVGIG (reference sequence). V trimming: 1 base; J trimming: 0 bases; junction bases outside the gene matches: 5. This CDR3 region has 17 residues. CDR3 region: CAWSGGLAGGSYNEQFF. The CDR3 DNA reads TGTGCCTGGAGTGGAGGTCTAGCGGGAGGCTCCTACAATGAGCAGTTCTTC.

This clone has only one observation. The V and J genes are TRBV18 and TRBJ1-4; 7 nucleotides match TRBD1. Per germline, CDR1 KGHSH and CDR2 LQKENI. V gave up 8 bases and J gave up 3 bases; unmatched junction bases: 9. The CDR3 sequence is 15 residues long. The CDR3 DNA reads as TGTGCCAGCCTCCCCCGACAGGGTTCTAATGAAAAACTGTTTTTT. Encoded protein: CASLPRQGSNEKLFF.

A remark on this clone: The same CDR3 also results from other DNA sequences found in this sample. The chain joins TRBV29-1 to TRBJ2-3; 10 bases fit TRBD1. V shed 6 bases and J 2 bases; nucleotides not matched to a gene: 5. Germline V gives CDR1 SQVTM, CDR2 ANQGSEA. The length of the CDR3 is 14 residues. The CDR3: CSVEGQGYTDTQYF. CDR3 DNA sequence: TGCAGCGTGGAGGGACAGGGGTACACAGATACGCAGTATTTT.

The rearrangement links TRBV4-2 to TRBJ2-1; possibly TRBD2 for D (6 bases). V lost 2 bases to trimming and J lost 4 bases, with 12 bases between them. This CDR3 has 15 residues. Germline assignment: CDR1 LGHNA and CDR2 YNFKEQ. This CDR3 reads CASSQNTLAYNEQFF. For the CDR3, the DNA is TGTGCCAGCAGCCAAAATACACTAGCTTACAATGAGCAGTTCTTC.

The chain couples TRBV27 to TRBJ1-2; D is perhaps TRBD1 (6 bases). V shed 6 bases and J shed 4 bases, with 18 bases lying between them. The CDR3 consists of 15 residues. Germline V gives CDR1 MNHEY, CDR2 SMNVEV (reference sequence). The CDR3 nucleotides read TGTGCCAGCAGGTTCCAACAGGGTGGTGGCTATGGCTACACCTTC. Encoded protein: CASRFQQGGGYGYTF.

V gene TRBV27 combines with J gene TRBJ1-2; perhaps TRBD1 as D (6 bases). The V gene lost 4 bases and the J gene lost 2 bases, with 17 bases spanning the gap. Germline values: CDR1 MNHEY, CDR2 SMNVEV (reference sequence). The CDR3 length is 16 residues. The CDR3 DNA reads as TGTGCCAGCAGTTCACCGCGTGGGGGGGCCAACTATGGCTACACCTTC. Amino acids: CASSSPRGGANYGYTF.

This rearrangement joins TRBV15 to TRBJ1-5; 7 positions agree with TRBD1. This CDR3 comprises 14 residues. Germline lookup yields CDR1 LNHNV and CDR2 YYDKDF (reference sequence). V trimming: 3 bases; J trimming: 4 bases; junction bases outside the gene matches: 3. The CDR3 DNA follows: TGTGCCACCAGCAGGGAACAGGGGAATCAGCCCCAGCATTTT. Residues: CATSREQGNQPQHF.

The CDR3 reads CASNSGLRGGNTIYF. The CDR3 nucleotides read TGTGCCAGTAACTCGGGACTGCGAGGGGGAAACACCATATATTTT. This chain joins TRBV19 and TRBJ1-3; D may be TRBD1 (5 bases). Between the trimmed V and J ends, which lost 7 bases and 4 bases, there was a span of 17 bases. The CDR3 totals 15 residues. CDR1 LNHDA and CDR2 SQIVND come from the germline V gene (reference sequence).

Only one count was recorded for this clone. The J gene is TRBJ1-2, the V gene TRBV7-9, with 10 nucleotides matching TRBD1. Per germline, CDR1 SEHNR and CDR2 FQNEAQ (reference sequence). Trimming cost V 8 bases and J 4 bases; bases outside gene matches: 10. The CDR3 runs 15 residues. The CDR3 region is CASVGTGVGVYGYTF. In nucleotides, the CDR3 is TGTGCCAGCGTCGGGACAGGGGTCGGGGTCTATGGCTACACCTTC.

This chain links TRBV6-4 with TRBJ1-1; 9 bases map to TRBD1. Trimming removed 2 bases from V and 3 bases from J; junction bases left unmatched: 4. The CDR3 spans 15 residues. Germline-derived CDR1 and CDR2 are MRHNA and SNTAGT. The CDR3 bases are TGTGCCAGCAGTGACGGAACAGGGGGCCACACTGAAGCTTTCTTT. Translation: CASSDGTGGHTEAFF.

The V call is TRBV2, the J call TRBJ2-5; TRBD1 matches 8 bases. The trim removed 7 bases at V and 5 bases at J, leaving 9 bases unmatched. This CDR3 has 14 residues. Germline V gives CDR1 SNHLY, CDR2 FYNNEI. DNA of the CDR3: TGTGCCAGCAAGGCAGGGGGCCCGACCGAGACCCAGTACTTC. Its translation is CASKAGGPTETQYF.

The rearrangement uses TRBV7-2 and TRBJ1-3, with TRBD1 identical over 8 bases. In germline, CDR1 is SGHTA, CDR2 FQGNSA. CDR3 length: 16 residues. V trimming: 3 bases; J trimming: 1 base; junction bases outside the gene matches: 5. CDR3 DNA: TGTGCCAGCAGCTTTCAGGGGGCGGGTTCTGGAAACACCATATATTTT. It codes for CASSFQGAGSGNTIYF.

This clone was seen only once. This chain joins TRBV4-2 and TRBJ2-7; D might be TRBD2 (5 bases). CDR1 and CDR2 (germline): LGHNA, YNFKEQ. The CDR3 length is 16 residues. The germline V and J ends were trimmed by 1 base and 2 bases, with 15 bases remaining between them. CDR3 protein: CASSQGVGANPYEQYF. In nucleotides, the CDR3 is TGTGCCAGCAGCCAAGGGGTGGGAGCTAATCCCTACGAGCAGTACTTC.